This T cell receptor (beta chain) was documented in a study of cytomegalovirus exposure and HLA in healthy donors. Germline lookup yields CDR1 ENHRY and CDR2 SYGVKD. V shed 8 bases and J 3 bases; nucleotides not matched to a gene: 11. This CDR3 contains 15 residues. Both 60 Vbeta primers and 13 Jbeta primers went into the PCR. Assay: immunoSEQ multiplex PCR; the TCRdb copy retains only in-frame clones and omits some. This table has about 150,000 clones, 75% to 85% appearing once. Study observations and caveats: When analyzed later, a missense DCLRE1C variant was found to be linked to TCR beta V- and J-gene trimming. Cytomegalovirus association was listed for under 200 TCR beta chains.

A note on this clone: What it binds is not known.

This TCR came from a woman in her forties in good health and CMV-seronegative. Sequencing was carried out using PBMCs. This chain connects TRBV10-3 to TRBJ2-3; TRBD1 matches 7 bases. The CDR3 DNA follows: TGTGCCATCGGACAAGGGGGCTTTGGGACAGATACGCAGTATTTT. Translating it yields CAIGQGGFGTDTQYF.